This is a list of T cell receptor beta chains from one sample in a study of T cell repertoires in cytomegalovirus infection. TCRdb reanalysed the reads using MiXCR and keeps one entry per CDR3 protein. The data show 250,000 to 300,000 distinct CDR3 sequences, approximately 9.2% seen once. The specimen was PBMCs. The receptors come from a human donor in good health (CMV status not recorded). Some clones in this sample may be carry-over from other donors' samples. The CDR3 runs from the conserved cysteine through the conserved F or W. A D gene is named only where the DNA matches it firmly. Only some rows state a clone size, as once, few, many or a class for expanded clones.

v_call	clone_size	d_call	j_call	cdr3_nt	cdr3_aa
TRBV7-2	many	.	TRBJ1-5	TGTGCCAGCGCACGGGACGCCCTAGAAAGGCCCCAGCATTTT	CASARDALERPQHF
TRBV7-2	many	TRBD2	TRBJ2-7	TGTGCCAGCAGCCTGACTAGCGGATACGAGCAGTACTTC	CASSLTSGYEQYF
TRBV28	.	.	TRBJ2-7	TGTGCCAGCATCGATGCCATGGGGCAGTACTTC	CASIDAMGQYF
TRBV20-1	few	.	TRBJ2-3	TGCAGTGCTAGAGATCCCACAGATACGCAGTATTTT	CSARDPTDTQYF
TRBV7-2	many	.	TRBJ2-7	TGTGCCAGCAGCCGGACCAGGTCCTACGAGCAGTACTTC	CASSRTRSYEQYF
TRBV19	many	TRBD2	TRBJ2-3	TGTGCCAGTAGTATCTTCGGACTAGCGGACAGTGATACGCAGTATTTT	CASSIFGLADSDTQYF
TRBV20-1	few	.	TRBJ2-7	TGCAGTGCTAGAGAACCGGGGGTCTCCTACGAGCAGTACTTC	CSAREPGVSYEQYF
TRBV12-3/TRBV12-4	.	.	TRBJ1-1	TGTGCCAGCAGTTTTACTCGAAGCATGAACACTGAAGCTTTCTTT	CASSFTRSMNTEAFF
TRBV6-2/TRBV6-3	once	TRBD1	TRBJ1-5	TGTGCCAGCAGTTACTACGCTCACGGGGAAGACAGGGACGTCCTTAGCAATCAGCCCCAGCATTTT	CASSYYAHGEDRDVLSNQPQHF
TRBV6-6	many	.	TRBJ1-5	TGTGCCAGCAGGAAAGTTAGGGGATCAACTCGGGTTTCCGATCAGCCCCAGCATTTT	CASRKVRGSTRVSDQPQHF
TRBV20-1	.	TRBD1	TRBJ2-1	TGCAGTGCTAAAACGACGGGACAGATAAGTGACCAGATCATCTCCTACAATGAGCAGTTCTTC	CSAKTTGQISDQIISYNEQFF
TRBV7-2	many	TRBD1	TRBJ1-5	TGTGCCAGCAGCTCCCGACAGGGGGCCCCTTATAGCAATCAGCCCCAGCATTTT	CASSSRQGAPYSNQPQHF
TRBV7-2	many	.	TRBJ1-1	TGTGCCAGCAGCGATTCGGGCCGGGGCTTCCCCACTGAAGCTTTCTTT	CASSDSGRGFPTEAFF
TRBV5-1	.	.	TRBJ2-1	TGCGCCAGCAGCAACCAGGGAATCGACAATGAGCAGTTCTTC	CASSNQGIDNEQFF
TRBV4-3	.	.	TRBJ1-1	TGCGCCAGCAGCCAAGAAGGGGGGGGCCCCCATGAAGCTTTCTTT	CASSQEGGGPHEAFF
TRBV30	.	TRBD2	TRBJ2-7	TGTGCCTGGAGTAGGCTAGCGGGCTACGAGCAGTACTTC	CAWSRLAGYEQYF
TRBV11-1	few	.	TRBJ2-2	TGTGCCAGCAGCTTAGGAATGGGGGGGAACACCGGGGAGCTGTTTTTT	CASSLGMGGNTGELFF
TRBV29-1	.	.	TRBJ2-7	TGCAGCGTTGGCGGTTACGAGCAGTACTTC	CSVGGYEQYF
TRBV28	few	.	TRBJ2-7	TGTGCCAGCAGTTCGAGACGATCTTTCACCCCCTCCTACGAGCAGTACTTC	CASSSRRSFTPSYEQYF
TRBV20-1	many	.	TRBJ2-3	TGCAGTGCTAGTGCGGGAGATACGCAGTATTTT	CSASAGDTQYF
TRBV7-2	many	.	TRBJ2-7	TGTGCCAGCAGCTTAGCGCGGGCTGGTTACGAGCAGTACTTC	CASSLARAGYEQYF
TRBV6-2/TRBV6-3	many	TRBD1	TRBJ2-1	TGTGCCAGCAGTATGCCGAGACAGGGTGACAATGAGCAGTTCTTC	CASSMPRQGDNEQFF
TRBV20-1	few	.	TRBJ1-1	TGCAGTGCTAGAAAGACGAACACTGAAGCTTTCTTT	CSARKTNTEAFF
TRBV28	many	.	TRBJ1-4	TGTGCCGGCTGCCGAGGGGGTGGGAATGAAAAACTGTTTTTT	CAGCRGGGNEKLFF
TRBV5-6	few	.	TRBJ2-1	TGTGCCAGCAGCTTGCTCAGCTCCTACAATGAGCAGTTCTTC	CASSLLSSYNEQFF
TRBV7-2	many	.	TRBJ2-1	TGTGCCAGCAGCCTGACAGGCAGCTCCTACAATGAGCAGTTCTTC	CASSLTGSSYNEQFF
TRBV18	few	.	TRBJ1-1	TGTGCCAGCTCGATAGGCAGCCTCACCATGAACACTGAAGCTTTCTTT	CASSIGSLTMNTEAFF
TRBV19	many	.	TRBJ2-1	TGTGCCAGTAGTATTCGGGATATGGGGCAGTTCTTC	CASSIRDMGQFF
TRBV4-3	.	TRBD2	TRBJ2-3	TGCGCCAGCAGCCAATGGGCCAGCGGGGGGGCCGTCGGAACAGATACGCAGTATTTT	CASSQWASGGAVGTDTQYF
TRBV4-2	.	.	TRBJ2-7	TGTGCCAGCATTCAGGGGTTATACGAGCAGTACTTC	CASIQGLYEQYF
TRBV20-1	.	.	TRBJ1-6	TGCAGTGCTATACCAGGGGTTGCACCGAATTCACCCCTCCACTTT	CSAIPGVAPNSPLHF
TRBV19	.	.	TRBJ2-2	TGTGCCAGTAGTCCCGGACAGCTGAACACCGGGGAGCTGTTTTTT	CASSPGQLNTGELFF
TRBV7-2	few	.	TRBJ2-3	TGTGCCAGCAGCTCCGGTAATACGCAGTATTTT	CASSSGNTQYF
TRBV7-2	many	.	TRBJ1-1	TGTGCCAGCAGCTTAGCAGGTAGCAGAAACACTGAAGCTTTCTTT	CASSLAGSRNTEAFF
TRBV7-9	many	TRBD2	TRBJ2-7	TGTGCCAGCAGCTTACAGCGGGAGGGTGCCGAGCAGTACTTC	CASSLQREGAEQYF
TRBV10-3	.	.	TRBJ1-3	TGTGCCATCAGACCGGGCCCTAGCTCTGGAAACACCATATATTTT	CAIRPGPSSGNTIYF
TRBV7-2	.	.	TRBJ2-1	TGTGCCAGCAGCATGGGACAAAGGAATGAGCAGTTCTTC	CASSMGQRNEQFF
TRBV6-2/TRBV6-3	few	.	TRBJ1-4	TGTGCCAGCAGTTACAACCTTCGAAGGGAAGCCCATAATGAAAAACTGTTTTTT	CASSYNLRREAHNEKLFF
TRBV7-6	many	TRBD2	TRBJ2-5	TGTGCCAGCAGCTTAGCGACCTCAGCGGGGGAGACCCAGTACTTC	CASSLATSAGETQYF
TRBV20-1	many	.	TRBJ2-1	TGCAGTGCGCGGGGAGCTGCGTACAATGAGCAGTTCTTC	CSARGAAYNEQFF
TRBV12-3/TRBV12-4	many	TRBD1	TRBJ1-6	TGTGCCAGCAGCCCCCGGGGAGGGGGCGATTCACCCCTCCACTTT	CASSPRGGGDSPLHF
TRBV7-2	many	.	TRBJ2-7	TGTGCCAGCAGTTTCGGTGAAGGTATTAACTACGAGCAGTACTTC	CASSFGEGINYEQYF
TRBV7-9	many	.	TRBJ1-1	TGTGCCAGCAGCTTAGAATACACTGAAGCTTTCTTT	CASSLEYTEAFF
TRBV7-2	many	.	TRBJ1-5	TGTGCCAGCAGCTTAAAGACAAGAGGTCAGCCCCAGCATTTT	CASSLKTRGQPQHF
TRBV7-8	many	TRBD1	TRBJ2-5	TGTGCCAGCAGCCGAGGACAGGGGATCGGAAAGACCCAGTACTTC	CASSRGQGIGKTQYF
TRBV7-2	many	.	TRBJ2-3	TGTGCCAGCAGACAAAAGCGGACAGATACGCAGTATTTT	CASRQKRTDTQYF
TRBV29-1	.	.	TRBJ2-7	TGCAGCGTTGAAGTAGGAGGGGGCGAGCAGTACTTC	CSVEVGGGEQYF
TRBV27	few	TRBD1	TRBJ1-2	TGTGCCAGCAGCCCTCACCGGGACAGGGACCTAAAGGATGGCTACACCTTC	CASSPHRDRDLKDGYTF
TRBV30	.	TRBD2	TRBJ2-1	TGTGCCTGGGGAAGACTAGCGGCTACGGATGAGCAGTTCTTC	CAWGRLAATDEQFF
TRBV7-8	many	.	TRBJ1-4	TGTGCCAGCAGCCCGCAGGGGATGGCTAATGAAAAACTGTTTTTT	CASSPQGMANEKLFF
TRBV6-6	many	.	TRBJ1-1	TGTGCCAGCAGTTTCGGACTGAACACTGAAGCTTTCTTT	CASSFGLNTEAFF
TRBV20-1	many	.	TRBJ1-6	TGCAGTGCTAGAGAAATCTGGCAGGGAGGGAATTCACCCCTCCACTTT	CSAREIWQGGNSPLHF
TRBV28	many	TRBD1	TRBJ2-4	TGTGCCAGCAGGGGACAGGGGGCGAAGGCCAAAAACATTCAGTACTTC	CASRGQGAKAKNIQYF
TRBV18	many	.	TRBJ1-1	TGTGCCAGCTCACCATCGGCTACTGAAGCTTTCTTT	CASSPSATEAFF
TRBV19	.	.	TRBJ2-6	TGTGCCACCGCCGCGGGACAAACCTCCCCTGGGGCCAACGTCCTGACTTTC	CATAAGQTSPGANVLTF
TRBV20-1	many	.	TRBJ2-7	TGCAGTGCTAGAAAACCCAGGGAGGTCTACGAGCAGTACTTC	CSARKPREVYEQYF
TRBV19	.	.	TRBJ1-1	TGTGCCACCGACCTGGGACTTACCAACACTGAAGCTTTCTTT	CATDLGLTNTEAFF
TRBV6-1	many	TRBD2	TRBJ2-7	TGTGCCAGCAGTCAGACTAGCGGGAGGGCCGAGCAGTACTTC	CASSQTSGRAEQYF
TRBV20-1	few	TRBD2	TRBJ2-7	TGCAGTGCTGGGGGGGCGGGGGGGTACTCCTACGAGCAGTACTTC	CSAGGAGGYSYEQYF